The source of this T cell receptor beta chain is a study of blood T cell repertoires in COVID-19. Only in-frame clones appear in the TCRdb table, and some are missing; sequencing was by immunoSEQ multiplex PCR. The table shows 440,000 or so clones, with approximately 91% occurring only once. Germline loops: CDR1 SEHNR, CDR2 FQNEAQ (reference sequence). This CDR3 is built from 15 residues. The J segment lost 9 bases and the V segment lost 6 bases, leaving 10 bases of the junction unmatched. Seattle participants joined during active infection and were tracked over time. The chain is built from TRBV7-9 and TRBJ2-1, with 11 bases that match TRBD2. This TCR was sampled from a woman between 40 and 55 years old with COVID-19, enrolled during active disease. The specimen sequenced was peripheral blood. This chain's CDR3 is CASRSFSGRAGEQFF. In nucleotides, the CDR3 is TGTGCCAGCAGGTCGTTTAGCGGGAGGGCGGGTGAGCAGTTCTTC. Full variable domain (missing parts from reference TRBV7-9 and TRBJ2-1): DTGVSQNPRHKITKRGQNVTFRCDPISEHNRLYWYRQTLGQGPEFLTYFQNEAQLEKSRLLSDRFSAERPKGSFSTLEIQRTEQGDSAMYLCASRSFSGRAGEQFFGPGTRLTVL.